Below, 26 T cell receptor beta chains from the same sample are listed, as sequenced in a study of human T cells and chemical hapten exposure. MiXCR was run by TCRdb on the RACE reads, yielding one entry per CDR3 protein. Of 300,000 to 400,000 distinct CDR3 sequences in the sample, approximately 5.1% are singletons; the top ten hold 2% to 3%. Time point given: pre-sensitization, week 0. Specified treatment: therapeutic diphenylcyclopropenone sensitization with weekly scalp DPC. This specimen consisted of whole blood, obtained in connection with sensitization to the hapten diphenylcyclopropenone (DPC). The receptors were sampled from a woman aged 45-65 years with alopecia areata. Some clones in this sample may be carry-over from other donors' samples.

This clonotype was recorded a few times. The chain links TRBV5-8 to TRBJ2-5, with TRBD1 as a possible D gene (6 bases). Germline loops: CDR1 SGHTS, CDR2 YDEGEE. This CDR3 is 16 amino acids long. V was clipped by 0 bases and J by 1 base, with 13 bases between them. For the CDR3, the DNA is TGTGCCAGCAGCTTGGATCAGGGGCGCTCCCAAGAGACCCAGTACTTC. Translated, it gives CASSLDQGRSQETQYF.

This clonotype has a handful of counts. The chain has TRBV20-1 and TRBJ1-5, with a weak D call TRBD1 (6 bases). Germline CDR1 is DFQATT and CDR2 is SNEGSKA (reference sequence). The CDR3 is 12 residues long. V lost 6 bases and J lost 9, with 15 bases in between. CDR3 DNA sequence: TGCAGTGCCGAGGCCAGGGGTGGGCCCCAGCATTTT. This translates into CSAEARGGPQHF.

This clonotype came up many times. The rearrangement uses TRBV3-1 and TRBJ2-2; 8 bases agree with TRBD1. Per germline, CDR1 LGHDT and CDR2 YNNKEL (reference sequence). V shed 6 bases, J shed 2 bases, and the junction held 8 bases outside the gene matches. This CDR3 spans 16 amino acids. CDR3 in DNA: TGTGCCAGCAGTCTACCCGGACAGGGTAACACCGGGGAGCTGTTTTTT. It is translated as CASSLPGQGNTGELFF. The full variable domain, completed using reference TRBV3-1 and TRBJ2-2, is DTAVSQTPKYLVTQMGNDKSIKCEQNLGHDTMYWYKQDSKKFLKIMFSYNNKELIINETVPNRFSPKSPDKAHLNLHINSLELGDSAVYFCASSLPGQGNTGELFFGEGSRLTVL.

There are many counts of this clonotype. The V gene is TRBV13, the J gene TRBJ2-1; D may be TRBD2 (7 bases). V was clipped by 4 bases and J by 7 bases, with 14 bases between them. This CDR3 spans 14 amino acids. Germline V gene lookup returns CDR1 PRHDT and CDR2 FYEKMQ (reference sequence). The chain's CDR3 is CASSSRGRGNEQFF. CDR3 sequence (DNA): TGTGCCAGCAGCTCCCGAGGGAGGGGGAATGAGCAGTTCTTC.

This clonotype was counted many times. V gene TRBV7-2 combines with J gene TRBJ2-3; D unresolved. The V gene's germline CDR1 is SGHTA and CDR2 FQGNSA. CDR3 length: 15 residues. With 6 bases removed from V and 0 bases from J, the gap between germline ends came to 13 bases. CDR3 loop: CASRPDGPSTDTQYF. The CDR3 DNA sequence: TGTGCCAGCAGACCGGACGGTCCTAGCACAGATACGCAGTATTTT.

The chain links TRBV29-1 to TRBJ1-2; D is unresolved. This CDR3 is built from 12 residues. V was clipped by 7 bases and J by 2 bases, with 11 bases between them. Germline V gene sequence: CDR1 SQVTM, CDR2 ANQGSEA. CDR3 residues: CSAFLPNYGYTF. For the CDR3, the DNA is TGCAGCGCCTTTTTGCCAAACTATGGCTACACCTTC.

The table lists this clonotype with many counts. This sequence joins TRBV11-2 and TRBJ2-6, with TRBD1 matching over 8 bases. In germline, CDR1 is SGHAT, CDR2 FQNNGV. The CDR3 consists of 17 residues. Trimming cost V 7 bases and J 0 bases; bases outside gene matches: 8. The CDR3 spells CASTMGTGLSGANVLTF. The CDR3 DNA reads TGTGCCAGCACCATGGGGACAGGCCTCTCTGGGGCCAACGTCCTGACTTTC. Together with reference TRBV11-2 and TRBJ2-6, the CDR3 gives the full variable domain: EAGVAQSPRYKIIEKRQSVAFWCNPISGHATLYWYQQILGQGPKLLIQFQNNGVVDDSQLPKDRFSAERLKGVDSTLKIQPAKLEDSAVYLCASTMGTGLSGANVLTFGAGSRLTVL.

In this sample, this clonotype turned up many times. J is TRBJ1-1 and V is TRBV4-1; possible D gene TRBD1, 5 bases. Trimming took off 6 bases at V and 2 bases at J, with 16 bases between the two ends. Looked up from germline, CDR1 is MGHRA and CDR2 is YSYEKL. This CDR3 comprises 15 residues. The CDR3 here is CASSLLGDGNTEAFF. The CDR3 DNA sequence: TGCGCCAGCAGTCTCCTAGGGGACGGCAACACTGAAGCTTTCTTT.

Ten or more counts support this clonotype. The chain is built from TRBV20-1 and TRBJ2-7, with 7 bases that match TRBD1. V trimming: 0 bases; J trimming: 7 bases; junction bases outside the gene matches: 9. CDR1 and CDR2 (germline): DFQATT, SNEGSKA (reference sequence). The CDR3 covers 14 residues. The CDR3: CSAREPQGTGEQYF. CDR3 sequence (DNA): TGCAGTGCTAGAGAACCACAGGGGACGGGGGAGCAGTACTTC.

At least ten counts were recorded for this clonotype. The rearrangement uses TRBV20-1 and TRBJ1-2; weak D call: TRBD1 (6 bases). In germline, CDR1 is DFQATT, CDR2 SNEGSKA (reference sequence). The CDR3 is 14 amino acids. The V gene lost 2 bases and the J gene lost 4 bases, with 14 bases spanning the gap. CDR3 sequence reads: CSARRGQKSYGYTF. The CDR3 DNA sequence: TGCAGTGCTAGAAGAGGACAGAAATCCTATGGCTACACCTTC.

This clonotype was counted at least ten times. V gene TRBV7-7 combines with J gene TRBJ2-5; 7 bases match TRBD1. After removal of 4 bases from V and 4 bases from J, the junction contained 9 bases not matched to a gene. The germline V gene has CDR1 SSHAT and CDR2 FNYEAQ (reference sequence). The length of the CDR3 is 15 residues. CDR3 region: CASSSGTAFGETQYF. The CDR3 region has the DNA TGTGCCAGCAGCTCAGGGACAGCTTTCGGAGAGACCCAGTACTTC.

This clonotype was observed a few times. The chain couples TRBV4-1 to TRBJ1-3, with 9 positions matching TRBD1. CDR3 length: 16 residues. Germline V lookup: CDR1 MGHRA, CDR2 YSYEKL. V was pared by 4 bases and J by 7 bases, with 11 bases of the junction left unmatched. CDR3 sequence (DNA): TGCGCCAGCAGCCGCCCTCGAGGACAGGGGCGGAACACCATATATTTT. It translates to CASSRPRGQGRNTIYF.

This clonotype was recorded many times. The chain uses TRBV27 and TRBJ1-1, with D possibly matching TRBD1 (5 bases). V lost 4 bases and J lost 1, with 13 bases in between. This CDR3 contains 15 residues. Per the germline V gene, CDR1 is MNHEY and CDR2 is SMNVEV (reference sequence). CDR3 amino acids: CASSSGMGPNTEAFF. The CDR3 nucleotides read TGTGCCAGCAGTTCCGGGATGGGGCCGAACACTGAAGCTTTCTTT.

This clonotype was counted at least ten times. This chain links TRBV6-5 with TRBJ1-2; D is uncertain. The V gene's germline CDR1 is MNHEY and CDR2 SVGAGI. Trimming took 3 bases from V and 5 from J, leaving 16 bases between them. This CDR3 region has 15 residues. CDR3 loop: CASSYEVGLPYGYTF. The CDR3 DNA is TGTGCCAGCAGTTATGAAGTCGGACTCCCGTATGGCTACACCTTC.

This clonotype was found a few times. V usage is TRBV5-1 and J usage is TRBJ2-2; TRBD2 matches 11 bases. There are 16 residues in the CDR3. CDR1 SGHRS and CDR2 YFSETQ come from the germline V gene. V shed 4 bases and J 4 bases; nucleotides not matched to a gene: 6. DNA of the CDR3: TGCGCCAGCAGCCCAGGACTAGCGGGCAGCACCGGGGAGCTGTTTTTT. Translation gives CASSPGLAGSTGELFF. The complete variable domain, with remaining parts taken from reference TRBV5-1 and TRBJ2-2, reads KAGVTQTPRYLIKTRGQQVTLSCSPISGHRSVSWYQQTPGQGLQFLFEYFSETQRNKGNFPGRFSGRQFSNSRSEMNVSTLELGDSALYLCASSPGLAGSTGELFFGEGSRLTVL.

The chain recombines TRBV20-1 with TRBJ1-6; possibly TRBD1 for D (6 bases). CDR3 length: 16 amino acids. Germline-derived CDR1 and CDR2 are DFQATT and SNEGSKA (reference sequence). With 2 bases removed from V and 1 base from J, the gap between germline ends came to 12 bases. The CDR3, as DNA: TGCAGTGCTAGAAGCGAGGGGGGTTCCTATAATTCACCCCTCCACTTT. It yields the protein CSARSEGGSYNSPLHF.

This clonotype was observed many times. This rearrangement joins TRBV10-1 to TRBJ2-3; 9 positions match TRBD2. This CDR3 comprises 14 residues. The J segment lost 4 bases and the V segment lost 3 bases, leaving 2 bases of the junction unmatched. Per germline, CDR1 WNHNN and CDR2 SYGVQD (reference sequence). CDR3 DNA sequence: TGCGCCAGCAGTGATAGCGGGAGACCAGATACGCAGTATTTT. Protein: CASSDSGRPDTQYF.

This clonotype appeared many times. The chain uses TRBV29-1 and TRBJ2-3, with D unresolved. Trimming stripped 1 base from V and 0 bases from J, with 11 bases between. Germline V CDR1 and CDR2: SQVTM, ANQGSEA. CDR3 length equals 15 residues. The CDR3 DNA reads TGCAGCGTTGAAGGGTCGAAGATAAGCACAGATACGCAGTATTTT. It codes for CSVEGSKISTDTQYF.

This clonotype was detected many times. CDR3 loop: CASSSPAWEGGSYNEQFF. The CDR3 coding sequence is TGTGCCAGCAGCTCCCCCGCTTGGGAAGGGGGCTCCTACAATGAGCAGTTCTTC. The chain joins TRBV12-1 to TRBJ2-1; TRBD2 is taken as the D call from the table, unchecked against the DNA. TRBV12-1 counts as a pseudogene. This CDR3 comprises 18 residues.

This clonotype has only a few counts. The chain is built from TRBV5-1 and TRBJ2-7; D not certain. The CDR3 runs to 13 residues. Germline V CDR1 and CDR2: SGHRS, YFSETQ. Trimming stripped 2 bases from V and 2 bases from J, with 8 bases between. CDR3 nucleotides: TGCGCCAGCAGCTTATCTCCAACCTACGAGCAGTACTTC. Protein product: CASSLSPTYEQYF.

This clonotype appeared many times. V is TRBV3-1 and J is TRBJ2-7; 7 bases are shared with TRBD2. This CDR3 contains 19 residues. Per germline, CDR1 LGHDT and CDR2 YNNKEL (reference sequence). Trimming took 4 bases from V and 2 from J; bases not matched to a gene: 20. The CDR3 DNA reads as TGTGCCAGCAGCCCCTCGCCGGCATCCGGAGCGGGGAACCCCTACGAGCAGTACTTC. Protein product: CASSPSPASGAGNPYEQYF.

In this sample, this clonotype turned up many times. The rearrangement links TRBV20-1 to TRBJ2-3, with TRBD2 matching over 8 bases. This CDR3 comprises 15 residues. In germline, CDR1 is DFQATT, CDR2 SNEGSKA (reference sequence). The V segment lost 1 base and the J segment 5 bases; nucleotides outside the gene matches: 8. CDR3 bases: TGCAGTGCTAGAGTAAAGCGGGAGAGAGTAGATACGCAGTATTTT. Translated: CSARVKRERVDTQYF.

The V gene is TRBV4-3, the J gene TRBJ1-1, with D maybe TRBD1 (5 bases). Between the trimmed V and J ends, which lost 0 bases and 0 bases, there was a span of 11 bases. Germline V lookup: CDR1 LGHNA, CDR2 YSLEER. This CDR3 is built from 16 residues. The CDR3 sequence is CASSQESDMVNTEAFF. DNA of the CDR3: TGCGCCAGCAGCCAAGAATCGGACATGGTGAACACTGAAGCTTTCTTT.

The sample holds many counts of this clonotype. The V call is TRBV6-2 or TRBV6-3, the J call TRBJ2-5; perhaps TRBD2 as D (6 bases). CDR1 is MNHEY and CDR2 is SVGEGT in the germline V gene. The CDR3 totals 14 residues. Trimming removed 0 bases at V and 5 bases at J, with 10 bases between. CDR3 loop: CASSYSLGGETQYF. The CDR3 nucleotides read TGTGCCAGCAGTTACTCCCTTGGAGGGGAGACCCAGTACTTC.

This clonotype has a handful of counts. The chain couples TRBV3-1 to TRBJ2-3, with 7 positions matching TRBD2. This CDR3 comprises 16 residues. Per the germline V gene, CDR1 is LGHDT and CDR2 is YNNKEL (reference sequence). With 1 base clipped from V and 4 bases from J, the junction kept 8 bases outside the gene matches. CDR3 region: CASSQAGSGIADTQYF. DNA for the CDR3: TGTGCCAGCAGCCAAGCCGGGAGCGGGATCGCAGATACGCAGTATTTT.

At least ten counts were recorded for this clonotype. The chain has TRBV28 and TRBJ2-5; D gene unclear. The ends were cut back, 5 bases at V and 2 bases at J, with 6 bases in the middle. Germline V gene data show CDR1 as MDHEN and CDR2 as SYDVKM. The CDR3 extends over 12 amino acids. The CDR3 reads CASSRLQETQYF. The CDR3 nucleotides are TGTGCCAGCAGTCGCCTGCAAGAGACCCAGTACTTC.